This is a list of T cell receptor beta chains from one sample in a study of OX40 agonist ivuxolimab in advanced cancers. Generated by immunoSEQ multiplex PCR, the TCRdb table keeps only in-frame clones and is missing some. The sample shows around 68,000 clones, 75% to 90% of them seen only once. The sequencing used CD4+ or CD8+ T cells sorted from blood, collected in a trial of the OX40 agonist ivuxolimab. These receptors all come from an adult with an advanced solid tumor such as melanoma, head and neck, liver or kidney cancer. CDR3s include the opening cysteine and the closing phenylalanine or tryptophan. The D gene is left open where the match is weak. The size field is filled for only some rows; it gives once, few, many or a size class.

J gene: TRBJ1-1; D gene: NA; clone size: NA; V gene: TRBV7-9; CDR3 DNA: TGTGCCAGCAGCTCTCAGGGAATCGCTGAAGCTTTCTTT; CDR3 protein: CASSSQGIAEAFF
J gene: TRBJ2-1; D gene: NA; clone size: NA; V gene: TRBV5-6; CDR3 DNA: TGTGCCAGCAGCTACAGGGCTGGAAATGAGCAGTTCTTC; CDR3 protein: CASSYRAGNEQFF
J gene: TRBJ1-5; D gene: NA; clone size: NA; V gene: TRBV28; CDR3 DNA: TGTGCCAGCAGTACCTATCCCGCAGGGTATAGCAATCAGCCCCAGCATTTT; CDR3 protein: CASSTYPAGYSNQPQHF
J gene: TRBJ2-1; D gene: NA; clone size: NA; V gene: TRBV7-2; CDR3 DNA: TGTGCCAGCAGCTTAGATGGGAGGGGGGAGCAGTTCTTC; CDR3 protein: CASSLDGRGEQFF
J gene: TRBJ1-5; D gene: TRBD1; clone size: NA; V gene: TRBV5-5; CDR3 DNA: TGTGCCAGCAGCTCAGACAGGGGAGGCCAGCCCCAGCATTTT; CDR3 protein: CASSSDRGGQPQHF
J gene: TRBJ2-3; D gene: NA; clone size: NA; V gene: TRBV29-1; CDR3 DNA: TGCAGCGTTGCTACCAGTGGCACAGATACGCAGTATTTT; CDR3 protein: CSVATSGTDTQYF
J gene: TRBJ1-4; D gene: NA; clone size: NA; V gene: TRBV6-1; CDR3 DNA: TGTGCCAGCAGTGAGGGGCAGGAAAATGAAAAACTGTTTTTT; CDR3 protein: CASSEGQENEKLFF
J gene: TRBJ2-1; D gene: TRBD2; clone size: NA; V gene: TRBV28; CDR3 DNA: TGTGCCAGCAGTTCCTACGCACGCCCGGGACTAGCGGGAGGGTCGTATGAGCAGTTCTTC; CDR3 protein: CASSSYARPGLAGGSYEQFF
J gene: TRBJ1-5; D gene: NA; clone size: NA; V gene: TRBV19; CDR3 DNA: TGTGCCAGTAGTGCAACAGGGAATCAGCCCCAGCATTTT; CDR3 protein: CASSATGNQPQHF
J gene: TRBJ1-5; D gene: NA; clone size: NA; V gene: TRBV7-2; CDR3 DNA: TGTGCCAGCAGCCTTACAGGGCCGCCCGAACAGCCCCAGCATTTT; CDR3 protein: CASSLTGPPEQPQHF
J gene: TRBJ2-3; D gene: NA; clone size: NA; V gene: TRBV11-2; CDR3 DNA: TGTGCCAGCAGCTTAGTTGCAGATACGCAGTATTTT; CDR3 protein: CASSLVADTQYF
J gene: TRBJ2-3; D gene: NA; clone size: NA; V gene: TRBV29-1; CDR3 DNA: TGCAGCGTGCCCGGGCCACAGGCGCAGTATTTT; CDR3 protein: CSVPGPQAQYF
J gene: TRBJ2-1; D gene: NA; clone size: NA; V gene: TRBV6-5; CDR3 DNA: TGTGCCAGCACCCTGCAGGGCCCCGTAGGCAATGAGCAGTTCTTC; CDR3 protein: CASTLQGPVGNEQFF
J gene: TRBJ1-6; D gene: NA; clone size: few; V gene: TRBV12-5; CDR3 DNA: TGTGCTAGTGGTGTGGACCTTTCACCCCTCCACTTT; CDR3 protein: CASGVDLSPLHF
J gene: TRBJ1-6; D gene: NA; clone size: NA; V gene: TRBV9; CDR3 DNA: TGTGCCAGCAGCGCTGGACGGGATAATTCACCCCTCCACTTT; CDR3 protein: CASSAGRDNSPLHF
J gene: TRBJ1-1; D gene: NA; clone size: NA; V gene: TRBV6-4; CDR3 DNA: TGTGCCAGCAGTGAAGAGGGGATTGGGTACACTGAAGCTTTCTTT; CDR3 protein: CASSEEGIGYTEAFF
J gene: TRBJ2-5; D gene: NA; clone size: NA; V gene: TRBV27; CDR3 DNA: TGTGCCAGCTCTCTTGGGGGGGCAGGGACTCAAGAGACCCAGTACTTC; CDR3 protein: CASSLGGAGTQETQYF
J gene: TRBJ2-5; D gene: TRBD1; clone size: NA; V gene: TRBV4-2; CDR3 DNA: TGTGCCAGCAGCCAAGATCAGGGGGCGGGGGAGACCCAGTACTTC; CDR3 protein: CASSQDQGAGETQYF
J gene: TRBJ2-2; D gene: TRBD2; clone size: NA; V gene: TRBV27; CDR3 DNA: TGTGCCAGCAGTTTATCTGGGGAGGGCGCCGGGGAGCTGTTTTTT; CDR3 protein: CASSLSGEGAGELFF
J gene: TRBJ2-7; D gene: TRBD2; clone size: NA; V gene: TRBV28; CDR3 DNA: TGTGCCAGCAGTTCCCCGACTAGCGGGAGGAAGGACGAGCAGTACTTC; CDR3 protein: CASSSPTSGRKDEQYF
J gene: TRBJ2-1; D gene: NA; clone size: once; V gene: TRBV7-3; CDR3 DNA: TGTGCCAGCAGCTTAAGGGGAACACCCTCCTACAATGAGCAGTTCTTC; CDR3 protein: CASSLRGTPSYNEQFF
J gene: TRBJ2-5; D gene: NA; clone size: NA; V gene: TRBV30; CDR3 DNA: TGTGCCTGGCGGCCCCCAGCGGCTGGAGAGACCCAGTACTTC; CDR3 protein: CAWRPPAAGETQYF
J gene: TRBJ2-4; D gene: NA; clone size: NA; V gene: TRBV5-6; CDR3 DNA: TGTGCCAGCAGCTTAGGAGGGACCCTAGCCAAAAACATTCAGTACTTC; CDR3 protein: CASSLGGTLAKNIQYF
J gene: TRBJ2-4; D gene: TRBD1; clone size: NA; V gene: TRBV19; CDR3 DNA: TGTGCCAGTAGCCAGAGACAGGGTTTAAACATTCAGTACTTC; CDR3 protein: CASSQRQGLNIQYF